This T cell receptor (beta chain) emerged from a study of T cell responses to AZD1222 COVID-19 vaccine. CDR3 size: 15 residues. CDR1 and CDR2 from the germline V gene are ENHRY and SYGVKD. Trimming removed 6 bases at V and 3 bases at J, with 14 bases between. The repertoire was sequenced with immunoSEQ multiplex PCR; TCRdb's copy has only in-frame clones and lacks some. The sample shows roughly 180,000 clones, about 89% of them seen only once. V and J are TRBV10-3 and TRBJ2-2; possibly TRBD1 for D (5 bases). The TCR comes from an adult in good health. This material consisted of peripheral blood, taken on day 0 of MenACWY control vaccination. CDR3 DNA sequence: TGTGCCATCAGAGGTGGGGCCGTAGACACCGGGGAGCTGTTTTTT. Translated: CAIRGGAVDTGELFF.